This TCR beta chain was observed in a study of sequential checkpoint blockade in melanoma (dated by TCRdb to about 2019). General notes on the study: In a 1:1 randomization, patients received either first-line nivolumab then ipilimumab (arm A) or ipilimumab then nivolumab (arm B). Maintenance nivolumab was given following each of the two trial sequences.

The paper's findings and limits, for the study overall: The response-prediction model combining TCR metrics and mutation burden needs validation in larger, independent patient cohorts.

The immunoSEQ Assay was used to immunosequence TCRbeta CDR3 regions from genomic DNA. Prior to high-throughput sequencing, genomic DNA was amplified by bias-controlled multiplex PCR. The published analysis was carried out like this. To quantify the absolute abundance of each unique TCRbeta CDR3 region, the sequences were collapsed and filtered. Clonality was defined as 1 minus Pielou's evenness and was calculated using productive rearrangements only. A previously published method was used to identify clones with significantly greater frequencies in on-treatment samples than in baseline samples. Sourced from immuneACCESS, this table was stored by TCRdb with only in-frame sequences that have V and J called. A share of the clones is absent; for the studies checked, an unresolved V gene accounts for under half, and the remainder has no known explanation. D and trimming come from the DNA, and the V and J calls and clone size come from that table. The table for this sample lists 17,000 or so clones; roughly 70% of them were counted only once. The ten largest clones capture over 9.5% of the sample.

Per the germline V gene, LGHNT is the CDR1 and FRNRAP is the CDR2. Trimming takes 6 bases off V and 3 bases off J; junction bases not matched to a gene: 7. Taken from cysteine to phenylalanine, the CDR3 has 14 residues. Only CDR3 DNA is held: 42 bases, read in frame from base 1. This specimen's treatment or condition label, per the study, means: randomized to nivolumab then ipilimumab (arm A) or the reverse (arm B). Prior DNA-damaging chemotherapy had not been received by any trial patient. A FACS Aria II flow cytometer was used to sort live CD3+CD8+ cells that were negative for CD19 and CD56 from thawed PBMCs. Samples came from patients with melanoma in CheckMate 064, a randomized, open-label phase II trial of sequential checkpoint blockade. Peripheral blood mononuclear cells were collected by leukapheresis, purified using Ficoll-Paque, and frozen in human serum containing approximately 9.6% DMSO. Immediately after sorting, the purity of sorted blood CD3+CD8+ cells was verified to be >95%, after which DNA was extracted.

Of note for this clone: Its recognized antigen is unknown. No per-base quality is available; no much larger clone lies one base away.

Here the sequenced sample was CD8+ T cells sorted from blood (inferred from file names), taken from a patient given nivolumab and ipilimumab in sequence. Recombination linked TRBV12-5 to TRBJ2-7; TRBD1 matches 8 bases in the middle. This clonotype originated in a human donor with melanoma. The CDR3 here reads CASGTGEGDYEQYF. The base sequence is TGTGCTAGTGGGACAGGGGAAGGGGACTACGAGCAGTACTTC.